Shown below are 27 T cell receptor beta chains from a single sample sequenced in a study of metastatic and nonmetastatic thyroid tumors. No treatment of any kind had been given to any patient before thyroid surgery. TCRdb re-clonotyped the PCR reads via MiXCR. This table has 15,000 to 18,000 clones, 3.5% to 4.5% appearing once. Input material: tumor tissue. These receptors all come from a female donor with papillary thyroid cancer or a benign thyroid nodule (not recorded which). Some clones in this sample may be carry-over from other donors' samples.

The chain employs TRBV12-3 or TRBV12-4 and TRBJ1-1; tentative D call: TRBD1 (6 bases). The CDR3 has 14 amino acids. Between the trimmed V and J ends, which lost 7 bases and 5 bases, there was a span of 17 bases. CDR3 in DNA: TGTGCCAGCACTCCGGAAAAGGGGGTAACTGAAGCTTTCTTT. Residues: CASTPEKGVTEAFF.

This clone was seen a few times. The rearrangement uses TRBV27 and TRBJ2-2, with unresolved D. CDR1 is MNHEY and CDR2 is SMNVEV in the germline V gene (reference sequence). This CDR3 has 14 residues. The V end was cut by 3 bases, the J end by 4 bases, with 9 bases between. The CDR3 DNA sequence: TGTGCCAGCAGTTTTACCATTCTCACCGGGGAGCTGTTTTTT. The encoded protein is CASSFTILTGELFF.

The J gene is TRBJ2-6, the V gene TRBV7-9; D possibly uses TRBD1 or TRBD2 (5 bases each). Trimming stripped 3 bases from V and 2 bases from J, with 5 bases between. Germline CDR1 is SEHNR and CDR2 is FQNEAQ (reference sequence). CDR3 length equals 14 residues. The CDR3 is CASSLGAGANVLTF. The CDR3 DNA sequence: TGTGCCAGCAGCTTGGGGGCTGGGGCCAACGTCCTGACTTTC. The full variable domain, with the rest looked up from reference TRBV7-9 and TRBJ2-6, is DTGVSQNPRHKITKRGQNVTFRCDPISEHNRLYWYRQTLGQGPEFLTYFQNEAQLEKSRLLSDRFSAERPKGSFSTLEIQRTEQGDSAMYLCASSLGAGANVLTFGAGSRLTVL.

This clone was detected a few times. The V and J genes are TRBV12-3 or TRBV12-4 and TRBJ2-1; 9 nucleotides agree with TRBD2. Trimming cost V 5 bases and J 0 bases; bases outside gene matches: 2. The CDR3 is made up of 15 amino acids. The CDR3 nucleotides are TGTGCCAGCAGTGAACTAGCGGGCTCCTACAATGAGCAGTTCTTC. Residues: CASSELAGSYNEQFF.

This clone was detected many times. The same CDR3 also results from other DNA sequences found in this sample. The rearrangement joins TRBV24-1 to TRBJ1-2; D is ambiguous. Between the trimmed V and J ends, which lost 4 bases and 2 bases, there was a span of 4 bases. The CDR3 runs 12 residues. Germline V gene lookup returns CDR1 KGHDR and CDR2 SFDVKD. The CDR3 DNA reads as TGTGCCACCAGTGAGGGCAACTATGGCTACACCTTC. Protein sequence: CATSEGNYGYTF.

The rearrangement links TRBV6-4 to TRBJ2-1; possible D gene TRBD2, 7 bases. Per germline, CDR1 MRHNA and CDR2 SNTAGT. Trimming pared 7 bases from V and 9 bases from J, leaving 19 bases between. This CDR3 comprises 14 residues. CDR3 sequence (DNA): TGTGCCAGCATGACCCAGGCGGGGGCGGCTGAGCAGTTCTTC. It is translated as CASMTQAGAAEQFF.

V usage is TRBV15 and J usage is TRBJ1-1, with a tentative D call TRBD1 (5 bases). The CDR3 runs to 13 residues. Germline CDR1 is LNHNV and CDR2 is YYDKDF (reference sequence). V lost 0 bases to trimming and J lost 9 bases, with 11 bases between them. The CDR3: CATSRDDSGQAFF. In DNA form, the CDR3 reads TGTGCCACCAGCAGAGACGACAGTGGGCAAGCTTTCTTT.

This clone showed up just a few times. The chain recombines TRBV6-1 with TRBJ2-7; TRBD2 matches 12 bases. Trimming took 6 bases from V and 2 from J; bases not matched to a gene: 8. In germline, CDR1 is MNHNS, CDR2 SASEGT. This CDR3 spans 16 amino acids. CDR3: CASRPTSGRTAYEQYF. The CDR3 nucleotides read TGTGCCAGCAGACCGACTAGCGGGAGAACTGCCTACGAGCAGTACTTC.

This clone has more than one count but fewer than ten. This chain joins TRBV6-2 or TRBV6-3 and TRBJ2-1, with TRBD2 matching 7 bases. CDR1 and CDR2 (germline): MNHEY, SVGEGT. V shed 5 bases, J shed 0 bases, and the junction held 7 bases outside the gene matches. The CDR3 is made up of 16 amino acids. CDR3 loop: CASSPSTSFSYNEQFF. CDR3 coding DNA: TGTGCCAGCAGTCCGTCGACTAGCTTCTCCTACAATGAGCAGTTCTTC.

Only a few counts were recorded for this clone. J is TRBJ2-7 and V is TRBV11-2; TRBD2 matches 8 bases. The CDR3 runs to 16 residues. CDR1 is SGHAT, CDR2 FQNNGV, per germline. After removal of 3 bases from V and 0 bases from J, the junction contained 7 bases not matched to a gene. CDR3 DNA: TGTGCCAGCAGCTTCAATAGCGGGGAATTCTCCTACGAGCAGTACTTC. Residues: CASSFNSGEFSYEQYF.

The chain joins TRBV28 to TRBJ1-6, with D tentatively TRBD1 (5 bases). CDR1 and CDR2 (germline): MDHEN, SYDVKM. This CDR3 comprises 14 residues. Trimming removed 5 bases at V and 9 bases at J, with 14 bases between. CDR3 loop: CASSPQGVSSPLHF. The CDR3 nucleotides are TGTGCCAGCAGTCCTCAGGGAGTTAGTTCACCCCTCCACTTT.

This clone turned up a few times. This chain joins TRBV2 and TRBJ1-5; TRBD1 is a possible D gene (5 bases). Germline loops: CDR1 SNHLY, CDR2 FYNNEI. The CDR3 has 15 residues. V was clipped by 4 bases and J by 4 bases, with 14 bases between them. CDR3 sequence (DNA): TGTGCCAGCAGTGGAACAGACAGTCTTAATCAGCCCCAGCATTTT. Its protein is CASSGTDSLNQPQHF.

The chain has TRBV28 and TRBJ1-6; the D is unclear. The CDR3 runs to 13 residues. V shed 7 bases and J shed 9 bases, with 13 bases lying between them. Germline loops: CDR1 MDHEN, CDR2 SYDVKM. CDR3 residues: CASTTSGTSPLHF. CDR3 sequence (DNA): TGTGCCAGCACCACGTCCGGCACTTCACCCCTCCACTTT. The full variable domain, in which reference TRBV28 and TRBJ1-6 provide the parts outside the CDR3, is DVKVTQSSRYLVKRTGEKVFLECVQDMDHENMFWYRQDPGLGLRLIYFSYDVKMKEKGDIPEGYSVSREKKERFSLILESASTNQTSMYLCASTTSGTSPLHFGNGTRLTVT.

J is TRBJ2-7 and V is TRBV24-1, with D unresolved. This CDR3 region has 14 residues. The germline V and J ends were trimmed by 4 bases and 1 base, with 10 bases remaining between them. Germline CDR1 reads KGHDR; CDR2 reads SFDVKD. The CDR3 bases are TGTGCCACCAGTGAATCTGGCAGGTCCTACGAGCAGTACTTC. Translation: CATSESGRSYEQYF.

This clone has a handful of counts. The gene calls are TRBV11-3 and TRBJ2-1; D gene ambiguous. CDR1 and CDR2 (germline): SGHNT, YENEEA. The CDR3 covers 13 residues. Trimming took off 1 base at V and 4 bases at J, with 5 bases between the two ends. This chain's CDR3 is CASSLGVYNEQFF. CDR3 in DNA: TGTGCCAGCAGCTTAGGGGTATACAATGAGCAGTTCTTC. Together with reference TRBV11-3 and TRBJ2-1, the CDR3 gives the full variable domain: EAGVVQSPRYKIIEKKQPVAFWCNPISGHNTLYWYLQNLGQGPELLIRYENEEAVDDSQLPKDRFSAERLKGVDSTLKIQPAELGDSAVYLCASSLGVYNEQFFGPGTRLTVL.

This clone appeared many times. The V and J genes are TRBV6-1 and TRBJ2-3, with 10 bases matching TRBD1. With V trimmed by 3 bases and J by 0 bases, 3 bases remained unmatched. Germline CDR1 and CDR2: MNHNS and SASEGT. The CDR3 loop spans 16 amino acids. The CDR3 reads CASSDWTGGSTDTQYF. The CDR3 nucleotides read TGTGCCAGCAGTGATTGGACAGGGGGAAGCACAGATACGCAGTATTTT.

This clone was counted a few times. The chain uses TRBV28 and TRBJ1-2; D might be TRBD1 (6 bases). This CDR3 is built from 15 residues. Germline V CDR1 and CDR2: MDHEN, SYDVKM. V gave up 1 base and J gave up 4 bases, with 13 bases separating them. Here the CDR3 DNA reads TGTGCCAGCAGTTTATACCGGGACACCTCCTATGGCTACACCTTC. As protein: CASSLYRDTSYGYTF.

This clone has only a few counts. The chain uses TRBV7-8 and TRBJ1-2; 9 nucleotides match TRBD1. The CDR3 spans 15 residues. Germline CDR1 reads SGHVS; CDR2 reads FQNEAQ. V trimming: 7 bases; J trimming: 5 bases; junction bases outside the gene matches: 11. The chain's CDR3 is CASTSLGDRVYGYTF. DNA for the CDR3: TGTGCCAGCACATCCCTTGGGGACAGGGTTTATGGCTACACCTTC.

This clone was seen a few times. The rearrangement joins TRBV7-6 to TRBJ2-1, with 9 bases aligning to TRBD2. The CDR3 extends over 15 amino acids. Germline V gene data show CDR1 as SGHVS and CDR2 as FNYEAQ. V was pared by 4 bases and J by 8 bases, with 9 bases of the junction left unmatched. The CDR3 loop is CASSSGRRGGDEQFF. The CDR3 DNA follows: TGTGCCAGCAGCTCCGGCAGGCGGGGGGGGGATGAGCAGTTCTTC.

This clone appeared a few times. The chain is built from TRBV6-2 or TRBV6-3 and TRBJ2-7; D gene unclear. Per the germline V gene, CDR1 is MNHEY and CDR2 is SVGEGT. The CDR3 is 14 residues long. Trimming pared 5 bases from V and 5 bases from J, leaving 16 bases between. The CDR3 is CASSGSHSRHEQYF. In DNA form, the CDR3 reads TGTGCCAGCAGTGGGTCTCATTCGAGGCACGAGCAGTACTTC.

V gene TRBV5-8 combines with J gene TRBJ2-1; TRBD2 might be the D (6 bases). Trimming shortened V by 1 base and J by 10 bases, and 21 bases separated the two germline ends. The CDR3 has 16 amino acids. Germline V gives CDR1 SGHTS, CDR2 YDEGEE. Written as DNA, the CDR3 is TGTGCCAGCAGCTTGTATTATCCGGGACTCACGCGGGAGCAGTTCTTC. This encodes CASSLYYPGLTREQFF.

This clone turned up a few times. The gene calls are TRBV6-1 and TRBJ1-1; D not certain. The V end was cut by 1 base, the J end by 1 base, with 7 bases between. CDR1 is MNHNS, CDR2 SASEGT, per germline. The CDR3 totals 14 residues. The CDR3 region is CASSEGRTNTEAFF. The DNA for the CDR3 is TGTGCCAGCAGTGAAGGACGGACGAACACTGAAGCTTTCTTT.

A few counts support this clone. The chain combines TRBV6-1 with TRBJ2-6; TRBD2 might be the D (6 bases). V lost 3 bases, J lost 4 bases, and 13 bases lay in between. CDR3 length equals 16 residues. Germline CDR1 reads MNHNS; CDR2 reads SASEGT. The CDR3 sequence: CASSDSEGTGANVLTF. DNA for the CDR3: TGTGCCAGCAGTGACTCGGAGGGGACGGGGGCCAACGTCCTGACTTTC.

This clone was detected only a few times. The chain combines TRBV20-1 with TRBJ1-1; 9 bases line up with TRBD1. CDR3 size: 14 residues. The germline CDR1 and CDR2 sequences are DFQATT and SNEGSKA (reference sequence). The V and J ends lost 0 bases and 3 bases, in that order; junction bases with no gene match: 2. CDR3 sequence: CSARDGDRDTEAFF. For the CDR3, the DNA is TGCAGTGCTAGAGATGGGGACAGGGACACTGAAGCTTTCTTT.

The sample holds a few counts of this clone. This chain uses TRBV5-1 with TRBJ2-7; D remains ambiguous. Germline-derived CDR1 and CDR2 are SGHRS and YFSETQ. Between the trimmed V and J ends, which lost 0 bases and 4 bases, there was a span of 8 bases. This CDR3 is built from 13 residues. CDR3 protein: CASSLAPVYEQYF. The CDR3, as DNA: TGCGCCAGCAGCTTGGCCCCCGTATACGAGCAGTACTTC. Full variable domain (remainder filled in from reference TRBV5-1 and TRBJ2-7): KAGVTQTPRYLIKTRGQQVTLSCSPISGHRSVSWYQQTPGQGLQFLFEYFSETQRNKGNFPGRFSGRQFSNSRSEMNVSTLELGDSALYLCASSLAPVYEQYFGPGTRLTVT.

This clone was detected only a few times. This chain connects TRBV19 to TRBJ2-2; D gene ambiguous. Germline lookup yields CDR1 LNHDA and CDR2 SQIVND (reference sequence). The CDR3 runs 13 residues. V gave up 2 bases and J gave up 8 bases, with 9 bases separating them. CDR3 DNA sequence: TGTGCCAGTAGTATATTCCTGGAGGGGGAGCTGTTTTTT. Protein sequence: CASSIFLEGELFF.

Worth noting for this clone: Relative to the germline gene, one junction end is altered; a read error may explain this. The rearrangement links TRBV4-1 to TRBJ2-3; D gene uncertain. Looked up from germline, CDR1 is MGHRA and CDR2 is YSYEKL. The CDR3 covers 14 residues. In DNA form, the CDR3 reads TGCGCCAGCAGCCCGAAAGCAAGAACAGATACGCGGTATTTT. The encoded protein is CASSPKARTDTRYF.